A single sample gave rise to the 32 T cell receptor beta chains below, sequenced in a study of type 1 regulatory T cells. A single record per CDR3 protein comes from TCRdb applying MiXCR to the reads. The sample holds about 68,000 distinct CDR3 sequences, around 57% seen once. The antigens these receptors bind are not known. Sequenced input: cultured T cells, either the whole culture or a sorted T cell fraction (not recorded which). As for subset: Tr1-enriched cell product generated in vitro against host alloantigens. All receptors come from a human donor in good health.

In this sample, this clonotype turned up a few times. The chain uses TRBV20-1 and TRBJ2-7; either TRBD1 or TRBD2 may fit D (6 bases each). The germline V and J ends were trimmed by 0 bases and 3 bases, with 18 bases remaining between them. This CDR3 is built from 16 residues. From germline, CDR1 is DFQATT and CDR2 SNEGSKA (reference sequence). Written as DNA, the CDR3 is TGCAGTGCTAGAGACCCCGGAGGGGGGAACGACTACGAGCAGTACTTC. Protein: CSARDPGGGNDYEQYF.

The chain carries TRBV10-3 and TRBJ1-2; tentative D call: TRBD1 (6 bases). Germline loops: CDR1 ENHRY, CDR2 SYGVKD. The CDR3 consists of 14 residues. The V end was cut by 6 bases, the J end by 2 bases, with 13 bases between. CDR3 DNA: TGTGCCATCAGAGGAGGGGGGGACAACTATGGCTACACCTTC. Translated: CAIRGGGDNYGYTF.

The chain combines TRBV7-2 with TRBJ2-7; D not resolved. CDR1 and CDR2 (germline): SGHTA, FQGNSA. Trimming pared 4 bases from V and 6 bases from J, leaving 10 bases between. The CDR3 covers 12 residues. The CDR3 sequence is CASSSADAEQYF. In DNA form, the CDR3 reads TGTGCCAGCAGCTCAGCCGACGCCGAGCAGTACTTC.

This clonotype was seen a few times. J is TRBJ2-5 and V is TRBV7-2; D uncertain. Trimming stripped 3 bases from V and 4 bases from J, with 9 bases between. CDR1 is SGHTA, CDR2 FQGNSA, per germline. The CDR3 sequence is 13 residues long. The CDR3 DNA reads TGTGCCAGCAGCTTTAACAGAATAGAGACCCAGTACTTC. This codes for CASSFNRIETQYF.

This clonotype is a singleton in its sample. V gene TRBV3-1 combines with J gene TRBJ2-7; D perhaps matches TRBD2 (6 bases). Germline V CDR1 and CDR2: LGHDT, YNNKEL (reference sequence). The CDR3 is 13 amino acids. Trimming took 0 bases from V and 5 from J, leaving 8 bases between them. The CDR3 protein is CASSQEGGDEQYF. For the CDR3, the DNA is TGTGCCAGCAGCCAAGAAGGAGGGGACGAGCAGTACTTC.

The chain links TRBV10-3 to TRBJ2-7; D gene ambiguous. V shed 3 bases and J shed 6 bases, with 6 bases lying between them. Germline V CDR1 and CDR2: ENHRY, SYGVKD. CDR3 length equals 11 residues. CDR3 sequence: CAISDLLEQYF. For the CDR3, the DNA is TGTGCCATCAGTGACCTCCTCGAGCAGTACTTC.

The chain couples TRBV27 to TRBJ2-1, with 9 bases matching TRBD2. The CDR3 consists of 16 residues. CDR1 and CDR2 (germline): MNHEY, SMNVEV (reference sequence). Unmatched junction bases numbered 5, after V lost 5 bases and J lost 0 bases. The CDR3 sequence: CASSPLLAGSYNEQFF. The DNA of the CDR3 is TGTGCCAGCAGTCCTCTACTAGCGGGCTCCTACAATGAGCAGTTCTTC.

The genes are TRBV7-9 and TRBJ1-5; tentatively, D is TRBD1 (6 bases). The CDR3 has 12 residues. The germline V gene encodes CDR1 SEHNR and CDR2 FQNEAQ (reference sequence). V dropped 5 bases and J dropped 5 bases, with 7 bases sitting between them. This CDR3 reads CASSHRDQPQHF. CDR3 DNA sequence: TGTGCCAGCAGCCACAGGGATCAGCCCCAGCATTTT. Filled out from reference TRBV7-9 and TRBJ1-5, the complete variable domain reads DTGVSQNPRHKITKRGQNVTFRCDPISEHNRLYWYRQTLGQGPEFLTYFQNEAQLEKSRLLSDRFSAERPKGSFSTLEIQRTEQGDSAMYLCASSHRDQPQHFGDGTRLSIL.

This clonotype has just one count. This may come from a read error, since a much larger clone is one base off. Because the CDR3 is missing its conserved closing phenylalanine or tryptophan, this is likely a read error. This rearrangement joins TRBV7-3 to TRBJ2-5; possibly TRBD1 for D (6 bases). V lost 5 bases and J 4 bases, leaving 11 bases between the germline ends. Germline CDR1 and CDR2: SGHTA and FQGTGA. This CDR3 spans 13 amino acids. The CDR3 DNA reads TGTGCCAGCAGCCCCGGGACAATAGAGACCCAGTACCTC. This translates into CASSPGTIETQYL.

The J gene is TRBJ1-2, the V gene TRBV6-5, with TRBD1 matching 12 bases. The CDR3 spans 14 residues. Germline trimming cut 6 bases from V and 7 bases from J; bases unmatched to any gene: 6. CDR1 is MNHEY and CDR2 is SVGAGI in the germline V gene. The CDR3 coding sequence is TGTGCCAGCAGGACGGGACAGGGGGCCTCTGGCTACACCTTC. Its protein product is CASRTGQGASGYTF.

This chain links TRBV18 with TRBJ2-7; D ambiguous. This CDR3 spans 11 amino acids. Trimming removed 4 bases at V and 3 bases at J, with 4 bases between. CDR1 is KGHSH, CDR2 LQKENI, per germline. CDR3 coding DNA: TGTGCCAGCTCACTAGACTACGAGCAGTACTTC. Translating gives CASSLDYEQYF. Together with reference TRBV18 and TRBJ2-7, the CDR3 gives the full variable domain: NAGVMQNPRHLVRRRGQEARLRCSPMKGHSHVYWYRQLPEEGLKFMVYLQKENIIDESGMPKERFSAEFPKEGPSILRIQQVVRGDSAAYFCASSLDYEQYFGPGTRLTVT.

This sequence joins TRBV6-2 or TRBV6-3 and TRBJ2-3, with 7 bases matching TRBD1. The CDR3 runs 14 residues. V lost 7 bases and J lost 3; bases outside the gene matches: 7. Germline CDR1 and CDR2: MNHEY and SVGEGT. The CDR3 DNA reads TGTGCCAGCAACTTGGGGACAGATACAGATACGCAGTATTTT. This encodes CASNLGTDTDTQYF.

In DNA form, the CDR3 reads TGTGCCAGCTCACCACAGGGCTACAATGAGCAGTTCTTC. Translating gives CASSPQGYNEQFF. V usage is TRBV18 and J usage is TRBJ2-1; unclear D gene. The V gene's germline CDR1 is KGHSH and CDR2 LQKENI. The CDR3 consists of 13 residues. V was pared by 1 base and J by 3 bases, with 4 bases between.

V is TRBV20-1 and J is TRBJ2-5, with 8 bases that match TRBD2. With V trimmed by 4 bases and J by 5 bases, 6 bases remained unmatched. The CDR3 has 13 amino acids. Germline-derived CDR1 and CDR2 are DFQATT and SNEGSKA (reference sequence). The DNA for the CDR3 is TGCAGTGCTATTGGGGCGGGAGGCGAGACCCAGTACTTC. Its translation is CSAIGAGGETQYF.

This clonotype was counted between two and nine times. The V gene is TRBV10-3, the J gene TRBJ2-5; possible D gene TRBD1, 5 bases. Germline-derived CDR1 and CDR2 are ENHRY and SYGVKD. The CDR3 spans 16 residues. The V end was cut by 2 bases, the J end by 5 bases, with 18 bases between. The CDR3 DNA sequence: TGTGCCATCAGTGAGCTTGGCCAGGGTGGTTCCGAGACCCAGTACTTC. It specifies CAISELGQGGSETQYF.

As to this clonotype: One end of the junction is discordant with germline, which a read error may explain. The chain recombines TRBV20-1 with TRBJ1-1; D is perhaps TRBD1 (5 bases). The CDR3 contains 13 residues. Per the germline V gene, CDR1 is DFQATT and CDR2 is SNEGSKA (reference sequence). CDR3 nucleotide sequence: TGTAGTGCCCAAGCGGGGGGTTTAACTGAAGCTTTCTTT. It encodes CSAQAGGLTEAFF.

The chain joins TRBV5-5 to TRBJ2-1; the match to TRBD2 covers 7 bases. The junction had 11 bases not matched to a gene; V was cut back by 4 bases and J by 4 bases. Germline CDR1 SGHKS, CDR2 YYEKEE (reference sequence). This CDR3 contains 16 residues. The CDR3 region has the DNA TGTGCCAGCAGCACATCCGGGACTACGAGATACAATGAGCAGTTCTTC. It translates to CASSTSGTTRYNEQFF.

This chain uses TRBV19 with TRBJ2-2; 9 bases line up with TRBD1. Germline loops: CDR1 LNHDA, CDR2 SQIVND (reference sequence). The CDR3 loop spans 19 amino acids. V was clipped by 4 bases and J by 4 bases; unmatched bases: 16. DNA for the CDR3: TGTGCCAGTAGTACATCCCGGGACAGGGCCCGATTTCTCACCGGGGAGCTGTTTTTT. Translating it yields CASSTSRDRARFLTGELFF.

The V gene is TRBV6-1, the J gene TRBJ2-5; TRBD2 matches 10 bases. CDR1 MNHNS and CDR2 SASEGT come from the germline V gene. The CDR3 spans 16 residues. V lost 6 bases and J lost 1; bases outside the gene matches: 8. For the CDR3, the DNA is TGTGCCAGCAGCCCGCTAGCGGGAGTTGGCCAAGAGACCCAGTACTTC. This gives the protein CASSPLAGVGQETQYF.

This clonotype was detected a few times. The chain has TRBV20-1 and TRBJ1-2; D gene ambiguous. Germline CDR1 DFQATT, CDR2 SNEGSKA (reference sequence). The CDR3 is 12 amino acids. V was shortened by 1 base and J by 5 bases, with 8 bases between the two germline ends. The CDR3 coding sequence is TGCAGTGCTAGAGGTCGACCGTATGGCTACACCTTC. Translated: CSARGRPYGYTF.

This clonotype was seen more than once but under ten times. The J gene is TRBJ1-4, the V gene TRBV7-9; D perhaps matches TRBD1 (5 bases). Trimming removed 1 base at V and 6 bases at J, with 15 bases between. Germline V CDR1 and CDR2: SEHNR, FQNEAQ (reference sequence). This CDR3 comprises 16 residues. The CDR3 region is CASSLGNPGGHEKLFF. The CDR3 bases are TGTGCCAGCAGCTTAGGAAACCCCGGGGGACATGAAAAACTGTTTTTT.

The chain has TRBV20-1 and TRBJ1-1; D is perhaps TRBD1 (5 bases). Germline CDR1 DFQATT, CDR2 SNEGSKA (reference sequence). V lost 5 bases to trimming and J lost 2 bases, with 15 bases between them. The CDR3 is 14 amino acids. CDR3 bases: TGCAGTGCTTCCTCAGACAGCATTAACACTGAAGCTTTCTTT. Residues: CSASSDSINTEAFF.

In nucleotides, the CDR3 is TGCGCCAGCAGCTTGGAGTTTAGCCGGCGCAAATGGGGGAATGAGCAGTTCTTC. This gives the protein CASSLEFSRRKWGNEQFF. V is TRBV5-1 and J is TRBJ2-1; D tentatively reads TRBD1 or TRBD2 (5 bases each). The germline gives CDR1 SGHRS, CDR2 YFSETQ. CDR3 length: 18 residues. Trimming pared 0 bases from V and 7 bases from J, leaving 23 bases between.

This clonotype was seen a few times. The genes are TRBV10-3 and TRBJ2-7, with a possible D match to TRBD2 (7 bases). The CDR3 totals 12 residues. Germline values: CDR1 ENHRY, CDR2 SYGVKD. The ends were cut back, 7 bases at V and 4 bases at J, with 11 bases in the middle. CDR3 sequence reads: CAIKGGEYEQYF. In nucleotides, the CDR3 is TGTGCCATCAAAGGGGGGGAATACGAGCAGTACTTC.

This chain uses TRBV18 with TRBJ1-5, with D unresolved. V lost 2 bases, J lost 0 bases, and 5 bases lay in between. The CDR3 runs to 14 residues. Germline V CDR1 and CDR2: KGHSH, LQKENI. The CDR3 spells CASSPADSNQPQHF. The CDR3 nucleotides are TGTGCCAGCTCACCAGCAGATAGCAATCAGCCCCAGCATTTT.

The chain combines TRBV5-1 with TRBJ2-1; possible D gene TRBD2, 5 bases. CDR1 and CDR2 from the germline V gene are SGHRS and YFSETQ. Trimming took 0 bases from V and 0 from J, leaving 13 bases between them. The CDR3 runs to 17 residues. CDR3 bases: TGCGCCAGCAGCTTGGAAGGAGCGGCTCGCTCCTACAATGAGCAGTTCTTC. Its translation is CASSLEGAARSYNEQFF.

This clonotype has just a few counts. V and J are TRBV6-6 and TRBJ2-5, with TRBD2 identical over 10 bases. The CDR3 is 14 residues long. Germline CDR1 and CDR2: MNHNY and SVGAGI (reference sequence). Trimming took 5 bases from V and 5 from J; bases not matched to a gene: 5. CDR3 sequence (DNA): TGTGCCAGCAGTGAGAGACTAGCGGGTGAGACCCAGTACTTC. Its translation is CASSERLAGETQYF.

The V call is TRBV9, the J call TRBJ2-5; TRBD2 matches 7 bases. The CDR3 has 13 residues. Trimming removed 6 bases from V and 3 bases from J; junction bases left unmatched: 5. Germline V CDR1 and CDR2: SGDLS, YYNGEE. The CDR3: CASNPSGKETQYF. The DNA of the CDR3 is TGTGCCAGCAACCCGAGCGGGAAAGAGACCCAGTACTTC.

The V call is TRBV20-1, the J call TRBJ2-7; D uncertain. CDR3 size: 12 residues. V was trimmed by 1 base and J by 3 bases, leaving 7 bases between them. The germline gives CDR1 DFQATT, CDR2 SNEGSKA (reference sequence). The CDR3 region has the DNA TGCAGTGCTAGAGGGGTCTACTACGAGCAGTACTTC. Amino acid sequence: CSARGVYYEQYF.

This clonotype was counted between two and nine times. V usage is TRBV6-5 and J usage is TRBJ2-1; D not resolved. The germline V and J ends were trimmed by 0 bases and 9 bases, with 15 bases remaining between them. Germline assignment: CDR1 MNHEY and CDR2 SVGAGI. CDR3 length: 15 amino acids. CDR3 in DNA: TGTGCCAGCAGTTACTCGATCGGTGTTAGCAGTGAGCAGTTCTTC. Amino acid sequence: CASSYSIGVSSEQFF.

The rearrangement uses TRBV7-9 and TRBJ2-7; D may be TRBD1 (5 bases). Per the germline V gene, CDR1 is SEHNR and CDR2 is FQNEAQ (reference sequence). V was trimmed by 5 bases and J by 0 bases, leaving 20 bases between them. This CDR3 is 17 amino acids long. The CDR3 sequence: CASSPAQTVKFSYEQYF. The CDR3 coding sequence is TGTGCCAGCAGCCCTGCTCAGACAGTCAAATTCTCCTACGAGCAGTACTTC.

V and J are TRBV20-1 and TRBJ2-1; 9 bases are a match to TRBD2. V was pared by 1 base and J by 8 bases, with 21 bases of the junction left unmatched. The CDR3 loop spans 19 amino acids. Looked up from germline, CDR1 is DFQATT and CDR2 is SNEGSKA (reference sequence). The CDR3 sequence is CSARVDTRARLAGEYEQFF. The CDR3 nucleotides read TGCAGTGCTAGAGTCGACACACGCGCGAGATTAGCGGGAGAGTATGAGCAGTTCTTC.